Described below is a single T cell receptor beta chain sequence and its context. The method was immunoSEQ multiplex PCR; TCRdb's version includes in-frame clones alone and lacks a portion of them. This sample carries approximately 220,000 clones, more than 85% of them seen once, and the ten largest clones take 0.55% to 0.75%. The source of the sample is a study of blood T cell repertoires in COVID-19. Study context: Both acute and convalescent COVID-19 samples were obtained from the United States, Italy and Spain.

Germline assignment: CDR1 SGHDT and CDR2 YYEEEE. V lost 2 bases and J lost 4; bases outside the gene matches: 5. CDR3 size: 16 residues. The source is a middle-aged man with acute or convalescent COVID-19. This chain uses TRBV5-6 with TRBJ2-3; 12 positions agree with TRBD2. The sample comprised peripheral blood. DNA for the CDR3: TGTGCCAGCAGCTTTCGGACTAGCGGGAAAGCAGATACGCAGTATTTT. It specifies CASSFRTSGKADTQYF.